One and the same sample provided the 28 T cell receptor beta chains below, sequenced in a study of spatial heterogeneity in lung cancer. Specified time point: sample taken at primary tumor resection. Whole RNA, isolated from tumor, nontumor lung or frozen PBMC, was sequenced without prior sorting. TCRdb used MiXCR to reprocess the 5' RACE reads, holding one entry per CDR3 protein. The sample consists of more than 20,000 distinct CDR3 sequences, about 4.9% of them appearing once. This specimen was PBMCs, taken at surgery. Receptors originate from a male donor with early-stage non-small cell lung cancer.

The chain joins TRBV5-6 to TRBJ2-7, with 8 nucleotides matching TRBD1. After removal of 4 bases from V and 5 bases from J, the junction contained 5 bases not matched to a gene. Germline V gene sequence: CDR1 SGHDT, CDR2 YYEEEE. The CDR3 is 13 residues long. CDR3 region: CASSPGQVDEQYF. Written as DNA, the CDR3 is TGTGCCAGCAGCCCGGGACAGGTAGACGAGCAGTACTTC.

In this sample, this clonotype turned up many times. The chain is built from TRBV5-6 and TRBJ2-3, with D possibly matching TRBD1 (5 bases). Trimming took 1 base from V and 12 from J, leaving 21 bases between them. CDR1 and CDR2 from the germline V gene are SGHDT and YYEEEE. The CDR3 extends over 15 amino acids. The CDR3 loop reads CASSLRGPSPAPQYF. The CDR3, as DNA: TGTGCCAGCAGCTTGAGGGGCCCGTCCCCGGCTCCCCAGTATTTT.

This clonotype was observed many times. The J gene is TRBJ2-1, the V gene TRBV6-2 or TRBV6-3; D remains unclear. This CDR3 region has 12 residues. V lost 3 bases to trimming and J lost 8 bases, with 8 bases between them. Germline loops: CDR1 MNHEY, CDR2 SVGEGT. The CDR3 spells CASSYIGYEQFF. The CDR3 bases are TGTGCCAGCAGTTATATCGGGTATGAGCAGTTCTTC.

This clonotype was seen ten or more times. The chain uses TRBV6-5 and TRBJ1-5; D is perhaps TRBD1 (5 bases). Per the germline V gene, CDR1 is MNHEY and CDR2 is SVGAGI. The ends were cut back, 0 bases at V and 9 bases at J, with 21 bases in the middle. The CDR3 is 17 residues long. The CDR3 bases are TGTGCCAGCAGTTACTCGGCTGCTCAGCCATGGGGGTTGCCCCAGCATTTT. Protein: CASSYSAAQPWGLPQHF.

This clonotype showed up many times. V usage is TRBV27 and J usage is TRBJ2-7; 7 bases fit TRBD1. The CDR3 loop spans 16 amino acids. In germline, CDR1 is MNHEY, CDR2 SMNVEV (reference sequence). J lost 1 base, V lost 5 bases, and 11 bases had no gene match. CDR3 amino acids: CASSPIQGQLSYEQYF. CDR3 bases: TGTGCCAGCAGTCCGATCCAGGGACAGCTTTCCTACGAGCAGTACTTC.

This clonotype was seen only a few times. The chain is built from TRBV30 and TRBJ1-5, with D unresolved. Trimming cost V 2 bases and J 1 base, with 12 bases left between them. Per germline, CDR1 GTSNPN and CDR2 SVGIG (reference sequence). The CDR3 has 15 amino acids. The CDR3 protein is CAWSPKWVSNQPQHF. CDR3 coding DNA: TGTGCCTGGAGTCCGAAGTGGGTGAGCAATCAGCCCCAGCATTTT.

The V call is TRBV7-2, the J call TRBJ2-3, with no clear D. Germline lookup yields CDR1 SGHTA and CDR2 FQGNSA. This CDR3 contains 15 residues. Trimming shortened V by 4 bases and J by 2 bases, and 13 bases separated the two germline ends. DNA for the CDR3: TGTGCCAGCAGCTCCCCCGAGCTGTCCACAGATACGCAGTATTTT. Amino acids: CASSSPELSTDTQYF.

Judged by abundance, this clonotype is medium-sized. The DNA for the CDR3 is TGTGCCAGCAGGTTAAACACTGAAGCTTTCTTT. Residues: CASRLNTEAFF. The chain is built from TRBV6-2 or TRBV6-3 and TRBJ1-1; no definite D call. V was pared by 6 bases and J by 2 bases, with 4 bases between. The germline V gene encodes CDR1 MNHEY and CDR2 SVGEGT. There are 11 residues in the CDR3.

This clonotype was seen a handful of times. CDR3 coding DNA: TGTGCCAGCAGCACGGGACAGGGGGGACTCTCTGGAAACACCATATATTTT. It is translated as CASSTGQGGLSGNTIYF. This chain uses TRBV7-9 with TRBJ1-3, with TRBD1 matching 11 bases. With V trimmed by 5 bases and J by 0 bases, 6 bases remained unmatched. The CDR3 sequence is 17 residues long. Per germline, CDR1 SEHNR and CDR2 FQNEAQ (reference sequence).

This clonotype was seen many times. V is TRBV2 and J is TRBJ1-5, with a tentative D call TRBD1 (5 bases). This CDR3 comprises 15 residues. CDR1 and CDR2 (germline): SNHLY, FYNNEI. V dropped 7 bases and J dropped 1 base, with 14 bases sitting between them. CDR3 in amino acids: CASKAGSGSNQPQHF. The CDR3 region has the DNA TGTGCCAGCAAGGCAGGGTCGGGCAGCAATCAGCCCCAGCATTTT.

Ten or more counts support this clonotype. The V gene is TRBV27, the J gene TRBJ2-3; D is undetermined. The CDR3 is made up of 13 amino acids. CDR1 is MNHEY, CDR2 SMNVEV, per germline (reference sequence). Trimming took off 0 bases at V and 5 bases at J, with 6 bases between the two ends. The CDR3: CASSLSRGDTQYF. The CDR3 nucleotides are TGTGCCAGCAGTTTATCGAGAGGAGATACGCAGTATTTT.

This clonotype has a count of ten or more. This chain uses TRBV15 with TRBJ2-5, with D perhaps TRBD2 (6 bases). Trimming removed 3 bases from V and 9 bases from J, with 26 bases in between. There are 17 residues in the CDR3. Germline values: CDR1 LNHNV, CDR2 YYDKDF (reference sequence). The CDR3 DNA follows: TGTGCCACCAGCAGCCCTACTGGCGGGACCAAAACGGGGGCCCAGTACTTC. Protein sequence: CATSSPTGGTKTGAQYF.

This clonotype was observed at least ten times. The chain combines TRBV5-6 with TRBJ2-1; possible D gene TRBD2, 5 bases. Germline CDR1 and CDR2: SGHDT and YYEEEE. V shed 4 bases and J shed 4 bases, with 15 bases lying between them. The CDR3 has 15 residues. The DNA of the CDR3 is TGTGCCAGCAGCCCGGGCAGCGGACGATACAATGAGCAGTTCTTC. Amino acid sequence: CASSPGSGRYNEQFF.

This clonotype was seen many times. The chain has TRBV20-1 and TRBJ2-5; no clear D gene. The CDR3 covers 13 residues. V dropped 6 bases and J dropped 5 bases, with 16 bases sitting between them. Germline V lookup: CDR1 DFQATT, CDR2 SNEGSKA (reference sequence). CDR3 region: CSAAIKKGETQYF. For the CDR3, the DNA is TGCAGTGCCGCCATAAAAAAAGGCGAGACCCAGTACTTC.

This clonotype ranks as large (0.1 to 1%). V is TRBV29-1 and J is TRBJ2-7, with TRBD1 matching 10 bases. Trimming took 2 bases from V and 4 from J; bases not matched to a gene: 5. In germline, CDR1 is SQVTM, CDR2 ANQGSEA. The CDR3 covers 14 residues. CDR3 loop: CSVEFGDRGYEQYF. CDR3 DNA sequence: TGCAGCGTTGAATTTGGGGACAGGGGATACGAGCAGTACTTC.

Ten or more counts support this clonotype. This rearrangement joins TRBV7-2 to TRBJ2-3; D is possibly TRBD2 (7 bases). The CDR3 contains 15 residues. Per germline, CDR1 SGHTA and CDR2 FQGNSA. The V and J ends lost 11 bases and 3 bases respectively, with 21 bases between them. CDR3 sequence: CAGAAGATPTDTQYF. DNA of the CDR3: TGTGCCGGCGCGGCGGGGGCCACCCCGACAGATACGCAGTATTTT.

In this sample, this clonotype turned up many times. The genes are TRBV18 and TRBJ1-6; tentatively, D is TRBD1 (5 bases). Trimming took off 6 bases at V and 9 bases at J, with 15 bases between the two ends. Per germline, CDR1 KGHSH and CDR2 LQKENI. The CDR3 length is 14 residues. This chain's CDR3 is CASSEGPPASPLHF. CDR3 coding DNA: TGTGCCAGCTCCGAGGGGCCGCCAGCTTCACCCCTCCACTTT.

This clonotype has just a few counts. A single base separates this from a much larger clone, so it may be a read error. V gene TRBV27 combines with J gene TRBJ2-7; possible D gene TRBD2, 7 bases. Germline CDR1 is MNHEY and CDR2 is SMNVEV (reference sequence). This CDR3 is 12 amino acids long. DNA of the CDR3: TGTGTCAGCAGGGGCGGGGGCTACGAGCAGTACTTC. As protein: CVSRGGGYEQYF.

This clonotype came up many times. This sequence joins TRBV19 and TRBJ2-3; D may be TRBD1 or TRBD2 (6 bases each). V gave up 4 bases and J gave up 0 bases, with 14 bases separating them. Germline CDR1 LNHDA, CDR2 SQIVND (reference sequence). The CDR3 is 16 residues long. The CDR3 DNA reads TGTGCCAGTAGTAGACGAACAGGGACTAGCACAGATACGCAGTATTTT. Translated: CASSRRTGTSTDTQYF.

Ten or more counts support this clonotype. Here the CDR3 DNA reads TGCAGCGTTGAAGAAGGGACGGGCACAGATACGCAGTATTTT. Encoded protein: CSVEEGTGTDTQYF. The chain has TRBV29-1 and TRBJ2-3; D assignment may be TRBD1 or TRBD2 (5 bases each). With 0 bases removed from V and 1 base from J, the gap between germline ends came to 8 bases. The length of the CDR3 is 14 residues. Germline V gene data show CDR1 as SQVTM and CDR2 as ANQGSEA.

This clonotype is labeled medium-sized (0.01 to 0.1%). The gene calls are TRBV29-1 and TRBJ2-7, with D perhaps matching TRBD1 or TRBD2 (6 bases each). Looked up from germline, CDR1 is SQVTM and CDR2 is ANQGSEA. Trimming removed 1 base from V and 2 bases from J, with 18 bases in between. The CDR3 has 16 amino acids. Written as DNA, the CDR3 is TGCAGCGTTGAAGGCGGTGCAGTTGGGGGGCCCTACGAGCAGTACTTC. The encoded protein is CSVEGGAVGGPYEQYF.

This chain uses TRBV13 with TRBJ1-3; 8 bases map to TRBD1. Germline-derived CDR1 and CDR2 are PRHDT and FYEKMQ (reference sequence). Losses at the gene ends were 5 bases for V and 4 bases for J; bases not matched to a gene: 7. CDR3 length equals 15 residues. The CDR3 coding sequence is TGTGCCAGCAGCCCCGACAGGGGACCCGGAAACACCATATATTTT. Protein sequence: CASSPDRGPGNTIYF.

This clonotype has a count of ten or more. This sequence joins TRBV5-3 and TRBJ2-1; 7 positions match TRBD1. TRBV5-3 is placed among ORFs of uncertain function. The V and J ends lost 5 bases and 0 bases, in that order; junction bases with no gene match: 5. This CDR3 is built from 15 residues. Here the CDR3 reads CARRYRGSSYNEQFF. CDR3 nucleotide sequence: TGTGCCAGAAGATACAGGGGATCCTCCTACAATGAGCAGTTCTTC.

This clonotype was picked up a small number of times. The J gene is TRBJ2-2, the V gene TRBV29-1, with TRBD1 matching 7 bases. Germline V gene lookup returns CDR1 SQVTM and CDR2 ANQGSEA. The CDR3 extends over 14 amino acids. J was trimmed by 6 bases and V by 8 bases; bases with no gene match: 12. CDR3 region: CSISGTQGAGELFF. CDR3 nucleotides: TGCAGCATATCGGGGACCCAGGGGGCCGGGGAGCTGTTTTTT.

At least ten counts were recorded for this clonotype. The V and J genes are TRBV6-2 or TRBV6-3 and TRBJ2-4; weak D call: TRBD2 (6 bases). Germline V lookup: CDR1 MNHEY, CDR2 SVGEGT. CDR3 length equals 16 residues. V was cut by 5 bases and J by 1 base, with 15 bases left in between. CDR3 nucleotide sequence: TGTGCCAGCAGTCACGTGGAGGGAGAGGCCAAAAACATTCAGTACTTC. Protein product: CASSHVEGEAKNIQYF.

The table lists this clonotype with many counts. V gene TRBV7-9 combines with J gene TRBJ1-1; D is uncertain. Germline assignment: CDR1 SEHNR and CDR2 FQNEAQ (reference sequence). The CDR3 loop spans 13 amino acids. Trimming cost V 3 bases and J 1 base, with 6 bases left between them. The CDR3 sequence is CASSFTSNTEAFF. The CDR3 DNA is TGTGCCAGCAGCTTTACATCGAACACTGAAGCTTTCTTT.

This clonotype occurred many times. The V call is TRBV13, the J call TRBJ1-2, with D hard to call. This CDR3 comprises 13 residues. Trimming took off 0 bases at V and 8 bases at J, with 10 bases between the two ends. The germline V gene encodes CDR1 PRHDT and CDR2 FYEKMQ (reference sequence). CDR3 region: CASSLGDRRGYTF. The CDR3 DNA reads as TGTGCCAGCAGCTTAGGGGACCGTAGGGGCTACACCTTC. Using reference TRBV13 and TRBJ1-2 for the parts outside the CDR3, the full variable domain is AAGVIQSPRHLIKEKRETATLKCYPIPRHDTVYWYQQGPGQDPQFLISFYEKMQSDKGSIPDRFSAQQFSDYHSELNMSSLELGDSALYFCASSLGDRRGYTFGSGTRLTVV.

The sample holds many counts of this clonotype. The chain joins TRBV18 to TRBJ2-7; TRBD2 is a possible D gene (7 bases). This CDR3 region has 16 residues. Trimming removed 3 bases from V and 4 bases from J, with 19 bases in between. Germline loops: CDR1 KGHSH, CDR2 LQKENI. CDR3 sequence (DNA): TGTGCCAGCTCACCCAAAATAGGGAGGGGGACATACGAGCAGTACTTC. Translated, it gives CASSPKIGRGTYEQYF.